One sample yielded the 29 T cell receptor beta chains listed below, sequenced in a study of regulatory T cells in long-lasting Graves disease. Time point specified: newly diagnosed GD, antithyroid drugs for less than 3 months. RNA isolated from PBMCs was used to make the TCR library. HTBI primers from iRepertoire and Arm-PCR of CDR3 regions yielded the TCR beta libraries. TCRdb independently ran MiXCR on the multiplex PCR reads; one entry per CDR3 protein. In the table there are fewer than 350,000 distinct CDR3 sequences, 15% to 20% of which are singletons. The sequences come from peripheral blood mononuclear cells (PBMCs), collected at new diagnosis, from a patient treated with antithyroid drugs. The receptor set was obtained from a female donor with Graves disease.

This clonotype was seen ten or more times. The CDR3 region has the DNA TGTGCCAGCAGCTTAGATTTGGATCGCTATGGCTACACCTTC. Its translation: CASSLDLDRYGYTF. The chain carries TRBV11-2 and TRBJ1-2, with D unresolved. This CDR3 contains 14 residues. V gave up 0 bases and J gave up 4 bases, with 9 bases separating them. Germline lookup yields CDR1 SGHAT and CDR2 FQNNGV.

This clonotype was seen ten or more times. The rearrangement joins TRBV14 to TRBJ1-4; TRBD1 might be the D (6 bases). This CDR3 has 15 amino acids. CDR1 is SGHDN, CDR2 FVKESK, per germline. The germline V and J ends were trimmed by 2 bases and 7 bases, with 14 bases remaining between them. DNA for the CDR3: TGTGCCAGCAGCCAACTCAGGGGCCGGGGTGAAAAACTGTTTTTT. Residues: CASSQLRGRGEKLFF.

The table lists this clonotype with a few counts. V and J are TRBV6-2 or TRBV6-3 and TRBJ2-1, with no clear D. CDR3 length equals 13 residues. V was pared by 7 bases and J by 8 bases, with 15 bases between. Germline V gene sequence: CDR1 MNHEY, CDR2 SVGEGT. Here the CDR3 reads CASNRQTGDEQFF. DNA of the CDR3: TGTGCCAGCAATCGGCAAACTGGGGATGAGCAGTTCTTC.

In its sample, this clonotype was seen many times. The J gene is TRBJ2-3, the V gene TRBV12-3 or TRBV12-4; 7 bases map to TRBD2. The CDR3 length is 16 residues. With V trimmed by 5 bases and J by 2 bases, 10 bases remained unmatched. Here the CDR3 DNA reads TGTGCCAGCAGTCCACGGGTAGCGGGTACCACAGATACGCAGTATTTT. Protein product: CASSPRVAGTTDTQYF.

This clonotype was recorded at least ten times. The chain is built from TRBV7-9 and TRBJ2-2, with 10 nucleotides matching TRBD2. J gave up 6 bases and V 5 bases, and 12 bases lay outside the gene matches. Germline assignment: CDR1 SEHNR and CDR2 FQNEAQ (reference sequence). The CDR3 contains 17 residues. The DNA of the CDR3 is TGTGCCAGCAGCCAAAAAGGGGCTAGCGGGAGATCCGGGGAGCTGTTTTTT. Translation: CASSQKGASGRSGELFF.

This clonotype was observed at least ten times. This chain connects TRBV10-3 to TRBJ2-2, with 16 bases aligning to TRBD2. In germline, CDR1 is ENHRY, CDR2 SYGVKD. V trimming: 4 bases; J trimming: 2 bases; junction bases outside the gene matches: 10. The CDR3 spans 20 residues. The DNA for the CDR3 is TGTGCCATCAGTGTCACTACCGGGACTAGCGGGAGGGCCAACACCGGGGAGCTGTTTTTT. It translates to CAISVTTGTSGRANTGELFF.

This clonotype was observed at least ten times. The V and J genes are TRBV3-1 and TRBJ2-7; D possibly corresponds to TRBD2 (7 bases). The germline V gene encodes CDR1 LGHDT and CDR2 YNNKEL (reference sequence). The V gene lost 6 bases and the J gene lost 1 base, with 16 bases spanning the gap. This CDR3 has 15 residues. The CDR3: CASSQTGGRSYEQYF. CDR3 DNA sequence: TGTGCCAGCAGTCAGACAGGCGGGAGATCCTACGAGCAGTACTTC.

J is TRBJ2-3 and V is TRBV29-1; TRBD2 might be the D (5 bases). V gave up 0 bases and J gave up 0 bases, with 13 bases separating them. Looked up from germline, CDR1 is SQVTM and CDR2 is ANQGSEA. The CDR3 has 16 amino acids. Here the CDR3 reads CSVEEADFSSTDTQYF. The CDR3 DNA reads TGCAGCGTTGAAGAGGCGGACTTCTCTAGCACAGATACGCAGTATTTT.

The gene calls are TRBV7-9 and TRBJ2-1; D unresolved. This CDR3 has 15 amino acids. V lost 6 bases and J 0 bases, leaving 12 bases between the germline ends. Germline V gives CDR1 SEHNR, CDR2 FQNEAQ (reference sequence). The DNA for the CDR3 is TGTGCCAGCAGACCGAGCACCGCCTCCTACAATGAGCAGTTCTTC. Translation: CASRPSTASYNEQFF.

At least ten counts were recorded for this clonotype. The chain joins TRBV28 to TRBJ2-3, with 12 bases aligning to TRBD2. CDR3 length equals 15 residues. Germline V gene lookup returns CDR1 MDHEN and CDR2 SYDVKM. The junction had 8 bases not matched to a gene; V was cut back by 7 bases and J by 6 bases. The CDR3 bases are TGTGCCAGCAACGAGGCTAGCGGGAGGGAGGATACGCAGTATTTT. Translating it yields CASNEASGREDTQYF.

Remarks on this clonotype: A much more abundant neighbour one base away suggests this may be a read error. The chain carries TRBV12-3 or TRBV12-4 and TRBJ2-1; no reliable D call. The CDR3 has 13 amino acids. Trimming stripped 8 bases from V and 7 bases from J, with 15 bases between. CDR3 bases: TGTGCCAGCCCCTTGGCTCCGAGTAATGAGCAGTTCTTC. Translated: CASPLAPSNEQFF.

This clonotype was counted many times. The CDR3 DNA is TGCAGTGCTATATCCCTTAGCGGGAGCTCCTACAATGAGCAGTTCTTC. Its protein product is CSAISLSGSSYNEQFF. The chain recombines TRBV20-1 with TRBJ2-1, with TRBD2 matching over 9 bases. Trimming at V came to 4 bases and at J to 0 bases, leaving 7 bases not matched to a gene. CDR1 and CDR2 (germline): DFQATT, SNEGSKA (reference sequence). The CDR3 is made up of 16 amino acids.

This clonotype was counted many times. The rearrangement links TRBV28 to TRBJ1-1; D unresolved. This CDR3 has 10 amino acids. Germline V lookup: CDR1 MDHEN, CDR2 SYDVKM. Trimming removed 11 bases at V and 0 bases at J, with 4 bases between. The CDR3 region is CASMNTEAFF. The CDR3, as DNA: TGTGCCTCCATGAACACTGAAGCTTTCTTT.

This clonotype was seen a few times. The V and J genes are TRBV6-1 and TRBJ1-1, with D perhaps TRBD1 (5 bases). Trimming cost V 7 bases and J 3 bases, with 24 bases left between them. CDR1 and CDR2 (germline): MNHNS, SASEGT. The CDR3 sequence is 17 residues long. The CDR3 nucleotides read TGTGCCAGCACCATGAGGAAAGGGGAGGGGTTCGACACTGAAGCTTTCTTT. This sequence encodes CASTMRKGEGFDTEAFF.

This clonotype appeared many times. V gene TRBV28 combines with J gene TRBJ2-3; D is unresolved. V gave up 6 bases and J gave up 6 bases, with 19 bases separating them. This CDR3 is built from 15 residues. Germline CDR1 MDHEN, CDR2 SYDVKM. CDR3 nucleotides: TGTGCCAGCAGATTCGGTAGTGTCTCTCTGGATACGCAGTATTTT. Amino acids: CASRFGSVSLDTQYF.

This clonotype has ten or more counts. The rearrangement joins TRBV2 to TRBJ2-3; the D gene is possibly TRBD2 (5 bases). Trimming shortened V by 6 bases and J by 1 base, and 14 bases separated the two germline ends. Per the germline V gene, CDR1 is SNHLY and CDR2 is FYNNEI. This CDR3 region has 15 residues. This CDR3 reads CASSERHGGTDTQYF. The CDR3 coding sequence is TGTGCCAGCAGCGAAAGACACGGGGGCACAGATACGCAGTATTTT.

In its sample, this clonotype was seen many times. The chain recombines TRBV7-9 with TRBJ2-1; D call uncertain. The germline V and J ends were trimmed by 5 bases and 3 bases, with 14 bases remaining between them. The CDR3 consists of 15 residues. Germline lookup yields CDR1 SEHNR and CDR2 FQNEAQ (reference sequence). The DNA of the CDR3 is TGTGCCAGCAGCCCTCTTCCAAAGGGCTACAATGAGCAGTTCTTC. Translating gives CASSPLPKGYNEQFF.

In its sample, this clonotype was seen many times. DNA of the CDR3: TGTGCCAGCAGTACGGGGACAGTGAACACCGGGGAGCTGTTTTTT. Translating it yields CASSTGTVNTGELFF. The rearrangement links TRBV28 to TRBJ2-2, with 7 nucleotides matching TRBD1. CDR3 length: 15 residues. V trimming: 5 bases; J trimming: 1 base; junction bases outside the gene matches: 4. Germline CDR1 MDHEN, CDR2 SYDVKM. The full variable domain, completed using reference TRBV28 and TRBJ2-2, is DVKVTQSSRYLVKRTGEKVFLECVQDMDHENMFWYRQDPGLGLRLIYFSYDVKMKEKGDIPEGYSVSREKKERFSLILESASTNQTSMYLCASSTGTVNTGELFFGEGSRLTVL.

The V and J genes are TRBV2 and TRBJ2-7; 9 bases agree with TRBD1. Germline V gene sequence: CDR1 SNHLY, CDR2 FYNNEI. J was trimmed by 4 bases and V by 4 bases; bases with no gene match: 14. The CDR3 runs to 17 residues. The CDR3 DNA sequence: TGTGCCAGCAGTGCCGGGACAGGGATGCCTGGTAGTTACGAGCAGTACTTC. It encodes CASSAGTGMPGSYEQYF.

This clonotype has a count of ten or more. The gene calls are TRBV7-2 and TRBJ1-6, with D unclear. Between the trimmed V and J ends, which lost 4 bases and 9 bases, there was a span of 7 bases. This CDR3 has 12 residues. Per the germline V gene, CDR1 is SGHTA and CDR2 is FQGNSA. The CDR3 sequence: CASSYLSSPLHF. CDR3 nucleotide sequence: TGTGCCAGCAGCTACTTGAGTTCACCCCTCCACTTT.

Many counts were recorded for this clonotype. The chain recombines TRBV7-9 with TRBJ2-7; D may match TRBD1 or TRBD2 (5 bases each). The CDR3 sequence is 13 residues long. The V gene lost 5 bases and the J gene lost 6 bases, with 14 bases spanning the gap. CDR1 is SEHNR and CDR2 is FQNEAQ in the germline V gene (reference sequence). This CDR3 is CASSPLGGGEQYF. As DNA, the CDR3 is TGTGCCAGCAGCCCGCTTGGGGGTGGCGAGCAGTACTTC.

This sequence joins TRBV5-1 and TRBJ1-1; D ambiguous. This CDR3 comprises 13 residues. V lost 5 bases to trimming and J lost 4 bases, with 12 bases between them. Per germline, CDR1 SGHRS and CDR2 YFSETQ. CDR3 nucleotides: TGCGCCAGCAGGCCAAACACCATCACTGAAGCTTTCTTT. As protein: CASRPNTITEAFF.

CDR3 amino acids: CASSISGKQYF. The CDR3 DNA reads TGTGCCAGTAGTATATCGGGAAAGCAGTACTTC. The chain carries TRBV19 and TRBJ2-7; perhaps TRBD2 as D (5 bases). With 2 bases removed from V and 8 bases from J, the gap between germline ends came to 7 bases. From germline, CDR1 is LNHDA and CDR2 SQIVND (reference sequence). This CDR3 has 11 amino acids.

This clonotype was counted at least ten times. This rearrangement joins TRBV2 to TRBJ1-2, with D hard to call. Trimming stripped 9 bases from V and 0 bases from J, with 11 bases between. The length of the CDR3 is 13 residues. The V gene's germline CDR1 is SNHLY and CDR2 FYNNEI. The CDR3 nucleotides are TGTGCCAGAAGACCGATCCCTAACTATGGCTACACCTTC. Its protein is CARRPIPNYGYTF. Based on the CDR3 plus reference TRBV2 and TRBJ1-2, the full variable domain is EPEVTQTPSHQVTQMGQEVILRCVPISNHLYFYWYRQILGQKVEFLVSFYNNEISEKSEIFDDQFSVERPDGSNFTLKIRSTKLEDSAMYFCARRPIPNYGYTFGSGTRLTVV.

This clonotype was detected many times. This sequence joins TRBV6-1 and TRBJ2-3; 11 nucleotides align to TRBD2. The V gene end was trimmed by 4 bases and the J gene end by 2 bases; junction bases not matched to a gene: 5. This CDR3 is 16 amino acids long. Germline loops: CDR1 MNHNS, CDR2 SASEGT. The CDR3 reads CASSALAGVNTDTQYF. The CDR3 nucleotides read TGTGCCAGCAGTGCACTAGCGGGAGTGAACACAGATACGCAGTATTTT.

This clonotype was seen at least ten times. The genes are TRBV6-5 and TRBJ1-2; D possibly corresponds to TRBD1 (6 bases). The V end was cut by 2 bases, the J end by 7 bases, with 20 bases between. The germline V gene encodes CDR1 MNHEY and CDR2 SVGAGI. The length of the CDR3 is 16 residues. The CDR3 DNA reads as TGTGCCAGCAGTTACGAAGGACAGCCGCTGCGGGTTGGCTACACCTTC. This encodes CASSYEGQPLRVGYTF.

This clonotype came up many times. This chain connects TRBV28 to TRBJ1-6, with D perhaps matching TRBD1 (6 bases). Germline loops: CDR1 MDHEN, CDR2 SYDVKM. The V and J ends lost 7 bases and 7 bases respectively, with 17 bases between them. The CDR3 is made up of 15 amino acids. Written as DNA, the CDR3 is TGTGCCAGCACCTCGGGGGGGCGCGTGAATTCACCCCTCCACTTT. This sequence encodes CASTSGGRVNSPLHF.

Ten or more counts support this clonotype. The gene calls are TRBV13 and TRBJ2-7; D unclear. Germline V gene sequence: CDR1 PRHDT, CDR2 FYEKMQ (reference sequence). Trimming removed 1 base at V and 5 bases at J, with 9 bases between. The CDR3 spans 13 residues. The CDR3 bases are TGTGCCAGCAGCTTAGACGACCTGGACGAGCAGTACTTC. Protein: CASSLDDLDEQYF. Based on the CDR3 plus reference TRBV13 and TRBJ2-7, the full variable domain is AAGVIQSPRHLIKEKRETATLKCYPIPRHDTVYWYQQGPGQDPQFLISFYEKMQSDKGSIPDRFSAQQFSDYHSELNMSSLELGDSALYFCASSLDDLDEQYFGPGTRLTVT.

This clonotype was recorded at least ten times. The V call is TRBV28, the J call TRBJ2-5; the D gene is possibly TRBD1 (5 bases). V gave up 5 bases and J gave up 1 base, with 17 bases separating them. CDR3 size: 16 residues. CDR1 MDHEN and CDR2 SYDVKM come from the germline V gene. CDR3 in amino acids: CASSDPSPGPQETQYF. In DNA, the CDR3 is TGTGCCAGCAGTGACCCCTCGCCAGGGCCCCAAGAGACCCAGTACTTC.